This entry concerns a single T cell receptor (beta chain). Its antigen is as yet unknown. The data were taken from a study of T cell responses to AZD1222 COVID-19 vaccine. About the research overall: Pooling was applied to second doses at about 4 or about 12 weeks. Study findings and constraints: The repertoires were collected only after the peak T cell response. Reportedly, close to half of spike-specific TCRs are directed against unmutated variant regions. Spike-specific TCR depth and breadth grew after two AZD1222 doses.

TCRdb's table, derived via immunoSEQ multiplex PCR, lists solely in-frame clones and lacks some. The sample contains some 99,000 clones, around 93% of which appear only once. This CDR3 comprises 13 residues. V dropped 5 bases and J dropped 0 bases, with 5 bases sitting between them. Germline-derived CDR1 and CDR2 are LGHNA and YSLEER. This material consisted of peripheral blood, taken on day 0 of AZD1222 vaccination. This sequence originates from an adult in good health. The gene calls are TRBV4-3 and TRBJ1-3; D is ambiguous. This chain's CDR3 is CASSYSSGNTIYF. CDR3 nucleotide sequence: TGCGCCAGCAGCTACAGCTCTGGAAACACCATATATTTT.